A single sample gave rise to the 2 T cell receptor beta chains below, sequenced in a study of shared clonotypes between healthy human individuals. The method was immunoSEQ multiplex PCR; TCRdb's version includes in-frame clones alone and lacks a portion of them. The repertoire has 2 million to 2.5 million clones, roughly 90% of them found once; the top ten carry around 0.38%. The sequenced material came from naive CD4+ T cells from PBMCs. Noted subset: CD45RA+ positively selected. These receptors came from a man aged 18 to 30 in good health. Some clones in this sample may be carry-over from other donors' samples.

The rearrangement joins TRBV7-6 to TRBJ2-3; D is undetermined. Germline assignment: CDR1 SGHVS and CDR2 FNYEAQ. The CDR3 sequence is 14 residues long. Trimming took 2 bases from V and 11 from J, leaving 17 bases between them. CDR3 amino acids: CASSLLASPGLQYF. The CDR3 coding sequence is TGTGCCAGCAGCTTACTCGCATCTCCCGGCCTGCAGTATTTT.

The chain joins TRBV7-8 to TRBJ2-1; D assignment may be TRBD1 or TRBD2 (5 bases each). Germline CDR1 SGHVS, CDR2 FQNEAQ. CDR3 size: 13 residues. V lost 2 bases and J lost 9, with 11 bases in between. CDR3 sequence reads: CASSLMGPAEQFF. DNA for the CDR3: TGTGCCAGCAGCTTAATGGGACCAGCTGAGCAGTTCTTC. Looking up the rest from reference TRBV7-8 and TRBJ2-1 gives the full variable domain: GAGVSQSPRYKVAKRGQDVALRCDPISGHVSLFWYQQALGQGPEFLTYFQNEAQLDKSGLPSDRFFAERPEGSVSTLKIQRTQQEDSAVYLCASSLMGPAEQFFGPGTRLTVL.